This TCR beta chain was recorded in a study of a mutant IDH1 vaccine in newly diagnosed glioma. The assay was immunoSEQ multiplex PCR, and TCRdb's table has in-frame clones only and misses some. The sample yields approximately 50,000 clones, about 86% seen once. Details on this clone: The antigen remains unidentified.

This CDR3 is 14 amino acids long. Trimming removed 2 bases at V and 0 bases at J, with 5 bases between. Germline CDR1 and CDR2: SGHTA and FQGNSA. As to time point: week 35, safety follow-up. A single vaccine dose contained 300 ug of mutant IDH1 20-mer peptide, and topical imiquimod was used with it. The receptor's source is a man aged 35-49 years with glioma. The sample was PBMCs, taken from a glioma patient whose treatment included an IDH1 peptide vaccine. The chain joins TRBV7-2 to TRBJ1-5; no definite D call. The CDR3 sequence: CASSLKYSNQPQHF. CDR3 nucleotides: TGTGCCAGCAGCTTAAAATATAGCAATCAGCCCCAGCATTTT.